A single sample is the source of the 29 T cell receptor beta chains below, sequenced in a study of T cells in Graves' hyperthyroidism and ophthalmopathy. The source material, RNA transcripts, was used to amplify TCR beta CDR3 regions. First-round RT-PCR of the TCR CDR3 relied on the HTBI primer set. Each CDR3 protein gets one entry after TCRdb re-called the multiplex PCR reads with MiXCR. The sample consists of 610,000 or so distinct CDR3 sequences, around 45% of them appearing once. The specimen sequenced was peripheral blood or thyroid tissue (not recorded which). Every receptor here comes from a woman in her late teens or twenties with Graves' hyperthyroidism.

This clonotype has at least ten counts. CDR3 region: CASSLVAGYTF. The CDR3 DNA follows: TGTGCCAGCAGCTTAGTAGCTGGCTACACCTTC. This sequence joins TRBV7-2 and TRBJ1-2; D is undetermined. The CDR3 covers 11 residues. The ends were cut back, 1 base at V and 7 bases at J, with 4 bases in the middle. Germline assignment: CDR1 SGHTA and CDR2 FQGNSA.

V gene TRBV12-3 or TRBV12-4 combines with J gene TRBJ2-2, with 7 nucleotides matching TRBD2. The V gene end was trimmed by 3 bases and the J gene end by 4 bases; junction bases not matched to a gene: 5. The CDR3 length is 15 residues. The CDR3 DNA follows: TGTGCCAGCAGTTTTTGGGGGAGGGCCACCGGGGAGCTGTTTTTT. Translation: CASSFWGRATGELFF.

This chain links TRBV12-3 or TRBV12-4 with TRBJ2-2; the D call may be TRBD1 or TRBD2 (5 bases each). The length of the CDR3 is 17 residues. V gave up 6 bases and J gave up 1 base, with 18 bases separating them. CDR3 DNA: TGTGCCAGCAGCCCACCTCGGGGACGCCAGAACACCGGGGAGCTGTTTTTT. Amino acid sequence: CASSPPRGRQNTGELFF.

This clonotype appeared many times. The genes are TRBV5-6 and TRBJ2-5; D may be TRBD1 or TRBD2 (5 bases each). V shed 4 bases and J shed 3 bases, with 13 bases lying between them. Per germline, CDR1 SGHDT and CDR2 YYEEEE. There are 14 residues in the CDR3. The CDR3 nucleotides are TGTGCCAGCAGCGTCGGGACGGAAAAAGAGACCCAGTACTTC. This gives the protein CASSVGTEKETQYF.

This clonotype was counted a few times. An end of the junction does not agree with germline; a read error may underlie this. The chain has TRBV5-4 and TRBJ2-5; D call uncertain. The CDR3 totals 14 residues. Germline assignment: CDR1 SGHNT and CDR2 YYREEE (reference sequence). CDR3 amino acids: CASSLVRTQEAQYF. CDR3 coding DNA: TGTGCCAGCAGCTTGGTGAGAACTCAAGAGGCCCAGTACTTC.

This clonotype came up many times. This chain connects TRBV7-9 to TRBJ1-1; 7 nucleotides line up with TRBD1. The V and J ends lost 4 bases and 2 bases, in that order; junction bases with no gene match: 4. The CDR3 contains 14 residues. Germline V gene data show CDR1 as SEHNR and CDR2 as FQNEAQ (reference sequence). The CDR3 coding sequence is TGTGCCAGCAGCTCCTACAGGGGAAACACTGAAGCTTTCTTT. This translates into CASSSYRGNTEAFF.

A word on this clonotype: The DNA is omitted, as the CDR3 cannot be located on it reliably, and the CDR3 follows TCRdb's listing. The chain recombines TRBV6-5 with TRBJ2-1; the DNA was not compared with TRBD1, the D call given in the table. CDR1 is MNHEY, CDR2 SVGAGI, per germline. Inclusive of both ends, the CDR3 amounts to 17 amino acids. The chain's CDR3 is CASSYSIEVGRGIGKFF.

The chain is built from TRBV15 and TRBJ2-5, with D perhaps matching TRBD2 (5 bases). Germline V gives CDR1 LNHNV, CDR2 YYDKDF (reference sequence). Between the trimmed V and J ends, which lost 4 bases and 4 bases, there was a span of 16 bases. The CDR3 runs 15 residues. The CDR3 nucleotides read TGTGCCACCAGCAAACGTCTAGCTGGGGTAGAGACCCAGTACTTC. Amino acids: CATSKRLAGVETQYF.

CDR3 coding DNA: TGTGCCAGCAGCTTAGGGGCAGGGGTTACTGAAGCTTTCTTT. Amino acid sequence: CASSLGAGVTEAFF. The rearrangement links TRBV11-3 to TRBJ1-1, with D tentatively TRBD1 (6 bases). The CDR3 is made up of 14 amino acids. Between the trimmed V and J ends, which lost 1 base and 5 bases, there was a span of 11 bases. CDR1 is SGHNT, CDR2 YENEEA, per germline. The variable domain in full, completed from reference TRBV11-3 and TRBJ1-1, reads EAGVVQSPRYKIIEKKQPVAFWCNPISGHNTLYWYLQNLGQGPELLIRYENEEAVDDSQLPKDRFSAERLKGVDSTLKIQPAELGDSAVYLCASSLGAGVTEAFFGQGTRLTVV.

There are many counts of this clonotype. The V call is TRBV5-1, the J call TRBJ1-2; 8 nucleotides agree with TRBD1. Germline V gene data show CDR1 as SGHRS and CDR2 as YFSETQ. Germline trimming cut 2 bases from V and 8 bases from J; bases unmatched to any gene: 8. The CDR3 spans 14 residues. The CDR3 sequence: CASSFSGGGDGYTF. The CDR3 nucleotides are TGCGCCAGCAGCTTTTCAGGGGGCGGGGACGGCTACACCTTC.

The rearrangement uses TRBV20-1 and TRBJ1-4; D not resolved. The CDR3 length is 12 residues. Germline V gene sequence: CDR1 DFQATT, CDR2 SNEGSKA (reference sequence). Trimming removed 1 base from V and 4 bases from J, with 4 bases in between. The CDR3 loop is CSARGGNEKLFF. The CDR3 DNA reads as TGCAGTGCTAGAGGGGGTAATGAAAAACTGTTTTTT.

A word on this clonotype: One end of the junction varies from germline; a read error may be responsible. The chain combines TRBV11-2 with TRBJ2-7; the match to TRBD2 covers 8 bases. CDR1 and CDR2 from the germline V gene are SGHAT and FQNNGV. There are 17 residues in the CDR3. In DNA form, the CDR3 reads TGTGCCGGCAGCTTATCGGGGAGCGGGAGAAAGTCCTACGAGCAGTACTTC. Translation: CAGSLSGSGRKSYEQYF.

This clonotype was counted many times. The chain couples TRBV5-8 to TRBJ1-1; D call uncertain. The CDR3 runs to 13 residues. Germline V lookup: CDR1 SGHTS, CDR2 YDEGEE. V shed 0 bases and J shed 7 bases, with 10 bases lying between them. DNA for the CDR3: TGTGCCAGCAGCTTGGTTTCAGCCAATGAAGCTTTCTTT. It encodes CASSLVSANEAFF. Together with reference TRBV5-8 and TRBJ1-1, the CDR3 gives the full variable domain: EAGVTQSPTHLIKTRGQQATLRCSPISGHTSVYWYQQALGLGLQFLLWYDEGEERNRGNFPPRFSGRQFPNYSSELNVNALELEDSALYLCASSLVSANEAFFGQGTRLTVV.

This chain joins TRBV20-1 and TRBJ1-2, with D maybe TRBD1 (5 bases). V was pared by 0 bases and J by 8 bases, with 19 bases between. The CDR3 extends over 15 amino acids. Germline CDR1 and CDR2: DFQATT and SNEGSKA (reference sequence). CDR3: CSAREGLAGLGGYTF. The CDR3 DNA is TGCAGTGCTAGAGAGGGACTAGCGGGGTTGGGCGGCTACACCTTC.

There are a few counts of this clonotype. CDR3 bases: TGCAGTGCTAGCCGGGACAGGCGATACAATGAGCAGTACTTC. Protein product: CSASRDRRYNEQYF. The rearrangement links TRBV20-1 to TRBJ2-7; TRBD1 agrees at 8 bases. The V segment lost 3 bases and the J segment 7 bases; nucleotides outside the gene matches: 11. The CDR3 spans 14 residues. Per germline, CDR1 DFQATT and CDR2 SNEGSKA (reference sequence).

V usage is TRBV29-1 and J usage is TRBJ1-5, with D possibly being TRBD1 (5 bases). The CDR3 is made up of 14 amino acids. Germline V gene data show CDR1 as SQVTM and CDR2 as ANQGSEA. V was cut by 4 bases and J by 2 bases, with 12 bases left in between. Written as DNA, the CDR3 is TGCAGCGTTGGGGTAGGGGACGGCAATCAGCCCCAGCATTTT. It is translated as CSVGVGDGNQPQHF.

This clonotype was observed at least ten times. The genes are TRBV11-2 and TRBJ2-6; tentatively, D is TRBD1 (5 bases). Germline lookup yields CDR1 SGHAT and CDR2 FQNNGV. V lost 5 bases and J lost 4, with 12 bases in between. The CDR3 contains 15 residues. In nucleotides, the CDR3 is TGTGCCAGCAGCCTAGGGGTTAGGGGGGCCAACGTCCTGACTTTC. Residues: CASSLGVRGANVLTF.

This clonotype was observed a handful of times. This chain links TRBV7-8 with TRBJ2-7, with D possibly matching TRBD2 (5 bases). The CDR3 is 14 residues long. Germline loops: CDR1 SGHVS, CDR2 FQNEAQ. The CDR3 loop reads CARSSAGRSYEQYF. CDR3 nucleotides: TGTGCTAGATCATCGGCGGGCCGCTCCTACGAGCAGTACTTC.

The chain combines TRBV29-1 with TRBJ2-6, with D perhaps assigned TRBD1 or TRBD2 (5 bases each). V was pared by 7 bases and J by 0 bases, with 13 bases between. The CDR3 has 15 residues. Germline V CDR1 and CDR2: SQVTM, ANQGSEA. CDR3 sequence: CSAGAEISGANVLTF. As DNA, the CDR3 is TGCAGCGCCGGGGCCGAAATCTCTGGGGCCAACGTCCTGACTTTC.

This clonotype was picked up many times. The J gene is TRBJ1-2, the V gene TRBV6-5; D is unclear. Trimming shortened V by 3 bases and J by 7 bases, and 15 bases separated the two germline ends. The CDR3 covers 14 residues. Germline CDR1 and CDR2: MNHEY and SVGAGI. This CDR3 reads CASSYIPTNSGYTF. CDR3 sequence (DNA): TGTGCCAGCAGTTATATCCCGACAAATAGTGGCTACACCTTC.

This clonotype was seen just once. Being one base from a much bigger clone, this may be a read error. This chain's CDR3 is CAGSYGTDHGGYTF. CDR3 bases: TGTGCCGGCAGTTACGGGACAGATCATGGTGGCTACACCTTC. The chain uses TRBV6-5 and TRBJ1-2; 7 nucleotides align to TRBD1. This CDR3 contains 14 residues. Germline CDR1 is MNHEY and CDR2 is SVGAGI.

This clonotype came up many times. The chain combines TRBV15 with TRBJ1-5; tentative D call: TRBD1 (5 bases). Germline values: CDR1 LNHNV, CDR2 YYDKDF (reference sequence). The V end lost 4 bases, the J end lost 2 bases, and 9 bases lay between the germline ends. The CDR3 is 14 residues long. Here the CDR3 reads CATSTQGGNQPQHF. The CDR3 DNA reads TGTGCCACCAGCACTCAAGGGGGCAATCAGCCCCAGCATTTT.

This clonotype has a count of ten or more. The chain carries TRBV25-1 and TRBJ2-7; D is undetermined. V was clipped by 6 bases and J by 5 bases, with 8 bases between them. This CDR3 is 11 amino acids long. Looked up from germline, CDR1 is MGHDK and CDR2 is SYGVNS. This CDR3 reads CASRGFDEQYF. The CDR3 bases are TGTGCCAGCAGGGGGTTTGACGAGCAGTACTTC.

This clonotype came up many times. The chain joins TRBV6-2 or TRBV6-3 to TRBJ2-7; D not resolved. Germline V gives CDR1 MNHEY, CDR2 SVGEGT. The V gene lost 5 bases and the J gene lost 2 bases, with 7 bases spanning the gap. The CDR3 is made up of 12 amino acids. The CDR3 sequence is CASSPETYEQYF. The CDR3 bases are TGTGCCAGCAGTCCCGAGACCTACGAGCAGTACTTC.

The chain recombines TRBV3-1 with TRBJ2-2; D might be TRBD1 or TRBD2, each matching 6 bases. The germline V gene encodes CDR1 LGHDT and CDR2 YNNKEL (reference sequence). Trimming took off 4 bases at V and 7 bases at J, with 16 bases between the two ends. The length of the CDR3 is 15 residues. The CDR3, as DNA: TGTGCCAGCAGCCCCCGGACTACAGGGAGCGGGGAGCTGTTTTTT. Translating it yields CASSPRTTGSGELFF.

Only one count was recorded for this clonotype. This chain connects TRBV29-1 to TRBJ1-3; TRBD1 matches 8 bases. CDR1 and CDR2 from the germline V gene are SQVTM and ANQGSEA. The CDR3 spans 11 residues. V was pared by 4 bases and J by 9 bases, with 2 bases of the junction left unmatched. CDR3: CSVVGQGTIYF. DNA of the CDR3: TGCAGCGTTGTCGGACAGGGCACCATATATTTT.

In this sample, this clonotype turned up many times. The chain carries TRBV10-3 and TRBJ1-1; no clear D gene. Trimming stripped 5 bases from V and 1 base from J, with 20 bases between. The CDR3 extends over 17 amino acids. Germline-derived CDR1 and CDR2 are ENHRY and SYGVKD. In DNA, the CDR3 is TGTGCCATCAGTTCTCTCCCCCAACTGAGAGAGAACACTGAAGCTTTCTTT. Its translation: CAISSLPQLRENTEAFF.

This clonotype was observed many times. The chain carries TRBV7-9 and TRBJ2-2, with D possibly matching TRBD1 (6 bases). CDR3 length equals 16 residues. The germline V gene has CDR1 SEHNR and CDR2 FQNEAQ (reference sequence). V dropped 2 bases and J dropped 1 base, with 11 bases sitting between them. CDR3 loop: CASSLTYRVNTGELFF. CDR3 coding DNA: TGTGCCAGCAGCTTAACGTACAGGGTGAACACCGGGGAGCTGTTTTTT.

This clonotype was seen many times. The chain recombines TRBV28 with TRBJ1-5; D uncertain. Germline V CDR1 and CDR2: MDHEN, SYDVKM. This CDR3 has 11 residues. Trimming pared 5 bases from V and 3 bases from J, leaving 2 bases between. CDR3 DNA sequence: TGTGCCAGCAGTCCCAATCAGCCCCAGCATTTT. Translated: CASSPNQPQHF. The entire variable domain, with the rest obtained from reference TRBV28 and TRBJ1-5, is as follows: DVKVTQSSRYLVKRTGEKVFLECVQDMDHENMFWYRQDPGLGLRLIYFSYDVKMKEKGDIPEGYSVSREKKERFSLILESASTNQTSMYLCASSPNQPQHFGDGTRLSIL.